One and the same sample provided the 27 T cell receptor beta chains below, sequenced in a study of T-cell memory formation after mild COVID-19. TCRdb reprocessed the 5' RACE reads via MiXCR and lists one record per CDR3 protein. The table records about 470,000 distinct CDR3 sequences, around 27% of them present only once. Sequenced: PBMCs or a T cell subset sorted from them (not recorded which). The receptors derive from an adult woman who had mild COVID-19 (a few samples of this study predate the infection). Cell type and time point are not known.

This sequence joins TRBV5-1 and TRBJ2-1; tentative D call: TRBD2 (5 bases). Germline V gives CDR1 SGHRS, CDR2 YFSETQ. This CDR3 is built from 14 residues. V dropped 5 bases and J dropped 2 bases, with 11 bases sitting between them. CDR3 coding DNA: TGCGCCAGCAGAACGGGGAATACCTACAATGAGCAGTTCTTC. It encodes CASRTGNTYNEQFF.

This clonotype turned up a few times. This chain links TRBV9 with TRBJ2-7; D may correspond to TRBD1 or TRBD2 (5 bases each). The CDR3 runs to 13 residues. Looked up from germline, CDR1 is SGDLS and CDR2 is YYNGEE. The V gene lost 0 bases and the J gene lost 5 bases, with 9 bases spanning the gap. CDR3 residues: CASSVGQRDEQYF. For the CDR3, the DNA is TGTGCCAGCAGCGTAGGACAGAGGGACGAGCAGTACTTC.

The sample holds a few counts of this clonotype. This rearrangement joins TRBV29-1 to TRBJ2-1; a possible D gene is TRBD1 (5 bases). The V gene lost 7 bases and the J gene lost 1 base, with 11 bases spanning the gap. The CDR3 runs 13 residues. The germline gives CDR1 SQVTM, CDR2 ANQGSEA. For the CDR3, the DNA is TGCAGCGGGGTTGGGGCTTCCTACAATGAGCAGTTCTTC. Protein product: CSGVGASYNEQFF.

The gene calls are TRBV7-3 and TRBJ2-1; the match to TRBD2 covers 12 bases. V was clipped by 3 bases and J by 8 bases; unmatched bases: 5. The CDR3 contains 15 residues. The germline V gene encodes CDR1 SGHTA and CDR2 FQGTGA. In nucleotides, the CDR3 is TGTGCCAGCAGCTTGACTAGCGGGAGTTACGATGAGCAGTTCTTC. Its translation: CASSLTSGSYDEQFF.

This clonotype was picked up many times. The chain recombines TRBV4-3 with TRBJ2-1, with a weak D call TRBD1 (5 bases). V was pared by 1 base and J by 0 bases, with 7 bases between. The CDR3 runs to 15 residues. Germline V gene sequence: CDR1 LGHNA, CDR2 YSLEER. The CDR3 coding sequence is TGCGCCAGCAGCCAAGGACAGAGCTCCTACAATGAGCAGTTCTTC. It specifies CASSQGQSSYNEQFF.

This clonotype was recorded a few times. The chain links TRBV15 to TRBJ2-6, with a possible D match to TRBD2 (6 bases). The CDR3 runs to 16 residues. Trimming took off 5 bases at V and 4 bases at J, with 15 bases between the two ends. Per the germline V gene, CDR1 is LNHNV and CDR2 is YYDKDF (reference sequence). Here the CDR3 reads CATSGGLGSGANVLTF. The CDR3 coding sequence is TGTGCCACCAGCGGGGGACTCGGATCAGGGGCCAACGTCCTGACTTTC.

This chain uses TRBV15 with TRBJ2-1; 7 bases are a match to TRBD2. The trim removed 1 base at V and 2 bases at J, leaving 2 bases unmatched. CDR3 size: 15 residues. Germline CDR1 and CDR2: LNHNV and YYDKDF (reference sequence). CDR3 loop: CATSRVAGAYNEQFF. CDR3 nucleotide sequence: TGTGCCACCAGCAGAGTTGCGGGAGCCTACAATGAGCAGTTCTTC. Supplemented by reference TRBV15 and TRBJ2-1, the full variable domain reads DAMVIQNPRYQVTQFGKPVTLSCSQTLNHNVMYWYQQKSSQAPKLLFHYYDKDFNNEADTPDNFQSRRPNTSFCFLDIRSPGLGDTAMYLCATSRVAGAYNEQFFGPGTRLTVL.

The chain uses TRBV7-2 and TRBJ2-2, with 8 bases identical to TRBD1. CDR1 and CDR2 from the germline V gene are SGHTA and FQGNSA. The CDR3 contains 15 residues. With V trimmed by 5 bases and J by 6 bases, 8 bases remained unmatched. In nucleotides, the CDR3 is TGTGCCAGCAGCCCCCGGACAGGGATGGCCGGGGAGCTGTTTTTT. It encodes CASSPRTGMAGELFF. The full variable domain, rest sourced from reference TRBV7-2 and TRBJ2-2, is GAGVSQSPSNKVTEKGKDVELRCDPISGHTALYWYRQSLGQGLEFLIYFQGNSAPDKSGLPSDRFSAERTGGSVSTLTIQRTQQEDSAVYLCASSPRTGMAGELFFGEGSRLTVL.

CDR3 in DNA: TGTGCCAGCAGCTTAGGGGGGGCGCTTGTCGAGCAGTACTTC. Protein: CASSLGGALVEQYF. This chain uses TRBV7-8 with TRBJ2-7; tentatively, D is TRBD1 or TRBD2 (6 bases each). CDR3 length equals 14 residues. Germline V gene data show CDR1 as SGHVS and CDR2 as FQNEAQ. V gave up 1 base and J gave up 6 bases, with 13 bases separating them.

CDR3 sequence reads: CATSDRDRVNYGYTF. The CDR3 nucleotides are TGTGCCACCAGTGATAGGGACAGGGTGAACTATGGCTACACCTTC. This chain connects TRBV24-1 to TRBJ1-2; TRBD1 matches at 9 bases. Germline values: CDR1 KGHDR, CDR2 SFDVKD. V lost 3 bases and J lost 2; bases outside the gene matches: 3. The CDR3 consists of 15 residues.

This clonotype turned up a few times. V gene TRBV20-1 combines with J gene TRBJ2-1; no reliable D call. Germline CDR1 reads DFQATT; CDR2 reads SNEGSKA (reference sequence). V gave up 4 bases and J gave up 8 bases, with 21 bases separating them. CDR3 length: 15 amino acids. In DNA form, the CDR3 reads TGCAGTGCTATAACGGTAGAGGTTCGTGGGGATGAGCAGTTCTTC. As protein: CSAITVEVRGDEQFF.

The gene calls are TRBV20-1 and TRBJ2-2, with 13 bases lining up with TRBD2. V gave up 0 bases and J gave up 6 bases; unmatched junction bases: 13. The CDR3 has 19 residues. Germline V gene sequence: CDR1 DFQATT, CDR2 SNEGSKA (reference sequence). The CDR3 nucleotides read TGCAGTGCTAGAGATCCCTCTTCACGACTAGCGGGGGGCCCCGGGGAGCTGTTTTTT. As protein: CSARDPSSRLAGGPGELFF.

The chain carries TRBV30 and TRBJ1-1, with 7 bases fitting TRBD1. This CDR3 contains 12 residues. Germline V CDR1 and CDR2: GTSNPN, SVGIG (reference sequence). Trimming removed 4 bases from V and 1 base from J; junction bases left unmatched: 0. This CDR3 is CAWTGGNTEAFF. CDR3 bases: TGTGCCTGGACAGGGGGGAACACTGAAGCTTTCTTT.

V is TRBV20-1 and J is TRBJ2-1, with D tentatively TRBD1 or TRBD2 (5 bases each). Deletions cut 0 bases from V and 6 bases from J, with 15 bases between. CDR3 length: 15 amino acids. The germline CDR1 and CDR2 sequences are DFQATT and SNEGSKA (reference sequence). The CDR3 is CSARDPGTQINEQFF. DNA of the CDR3: TGCAGTGCTAGAGATCCGGGGACGCAGATCAATGAGCAGTTCTTC.

This clonotype was found a few times. The chain recombines TRBV24-1 with TRBJ2-3, with a tentative D call TRBD2 (6 bases). Trimming removed 9 bases from V and 0 bases from J, with 18 bases in between. Germline CDR1 reads KGHDR; CDR2 reads SFDVKD. This CDR3 is built from 16 residues. The CDR3 spells CATADLPGRSTDTQYF. CDR3 sequence (DNA): TGTGCCACCGCCGACTTGCCAGGGAGGAGCACAGATACGCAGTATTTT.

The CDR3 loop reads CASSWGQGIRSEAFF. In nucleotides, the CDR3 is TGTGCCAGCAGCTGGGGACAGGGGATTAGGTCTGAAGCTTTCTTT. This rearrangement joins TRBV5-6 to TRBJ1-1; 10 bases align to TRBD1. Losses at the gene ends were 3 bases for V and 6 bases for J; bases not matched to a gene: 8. Germline V gene lookup returns CDR1 SGHDT and CDR2 YYEEEE. This CDR3 has 15 amino acids.

The rearrangement uses TRBV11-3 and TRBJ1-1; TRBD1 aligns across 7 bases. Germline V gene lookup returns CDR1 SGHNT and CDR2 YENEEA. This CDR3 is built from 15 residues. V was clipped by 4 bases and J by 1 base; unmatched bases: 6. CDR3 sequence reads: CASSSGGQRNTEAFF. The CDR3 DNA reads TGTGCCAGCAGCTCAGGGGGACAGAGGAACACTGAAGCTTTCTTT. Drawing the rest from reference TRBV11-3 and TRBJ1-1, the complete variable domain is EAGVVQSPRYKIIEKKQPVAFWCNPISGHNTLYWYLQNLGQGPELLIRYENEEAVDDSQLPKDRFSAERLKGVDSTLKIQPAELGDSAVYLCASSSGGQRNTEAFFGQGTRLTVV.

CDR3 amino acids: CATSRASGTSGFANTGELFF. Written as DNA, the CDR3 is TGTGCCACCAGCAGAGCTTCCGGGACTAGCGGATTCGCGAACACCGGGGAGCTGTTTTTT. The rearrangement uses TRBV15 and TRBJ2-2; 11 nucleotides align to TRBD2. The CDR3 runs to 20 residues. Germline CDR1 reads LNHNV; CDR2 reads YYDKDF (reference sequence). Trimming took 1 base from V and 0 from J; bases not matched to a gene: 10.

Points on this clonotype: The junction departs from the called germline gene at one end, perhaps through a read error. The rearrangement links TRBV11-3 to TRBJ2-1; D is ambiguous. CDR3 length equals 14 residues. Per the germline V gene, CDR1 is SGHNT and CDR2 is YENEEA. DNA of the CDR3: TGTGCCAGCGGCTTACGTCGATCGGTCAGTGAGCAGTTCTTC. This encodes CASGLRRSVSEQFF.

This sequence joins TRBV3-1 and TRBJ2-1; perhaps D is TRBD1 or TRBD2 (11 bases each). V lost 0 bases, J lost 14 bases, and 38 bases lay in between. Germline V lookup: CDR1 LGHDT, CDR2 YNNKEL (reference sequence). CDR3 size: 21 residues. The CDR3 DNA reads TGTGCCAGCAGCCAAGATCCGGACAGGGGGCTATTAGCGGGAGGGCCCCCAGTCGAGTTCTTC. Translating it yields CASSQDPDRGLLAGGPPVEFF.

This clonotype was counted between two and nine times. This chain connects TRBV5-6 to TRBJ2-2; no definite D call. V was clipped by 4 bases and J by 4 bases, with 14 bases between them. There are 15 residues in the CDR3. The V gene's germline CDR1 is SGHDT and CDR2 YYEEEE. CDR3 region: CASSRSRHRTGELFF. DNA for the CDR3: TGTGCCAGCAGCCGATCCCGACACCGCACCGGGGAGCTGTTTTTT.

The chain joins TRBV20-1 to TRBJ2-1, with D uncertain. Germline V gene lookup returns CDR1 DFQATT and CDR2 SNEGSKA (reference sequence). The CDR3 length is 14 residues. The V and J ends lost 0 bases and 5 bases respectively, with 11 bases between them. The DNA of the CDR3 is TGCAGTGCTAGAGATGCATCAGGCCACAATGAGCAGTTCTTC. Translation gives CSARDASGHNEQFF.

The rearrangement links TRBV15 to TRBJ2-1; TRBD2 is a possible D gene (5 bases). Germline CDR1 LNHNV, CDR2 YYDKDF (reference sequence). This CDR3 contains 15 residues. V was pared by 1 base and J by 2 bases, with 9 bases between. The CDR3 reads CATSRADGAYNEQFF. The CDR3 region has the DNA TGTGCCACCAGCAGAGCAGACGGGGCCTACAATGAGCAGTTCTTC.

The chain carries TRBV29-1 and TRBJ1-5, with a weak D call TRBD1 (5 bases). The CDR3 contains 14 residues. From germline, CDR1 is SQVTM and CDR2 ANQGSEA. V lost 6 bases and J 3 bases, leaving 15 bases between the germline ends. The chain's CDR3 is CSVGGDGDNQPQHF. CDR3 coding DNA: TGCAGCGTCGGAGGGGACGGAGACAATCAGCCCCAGCATTTT.

V gene TRBV7-9 combines with J gene TRBJ2-3; tentative D call: TRBD2 (6 bases). The CDR3 is made up of 14 amino acids. V dropped 5 bases and J dropped 4 bases, with 13 bases sitting between them. CDR1 is SEHNR, CDR2 FQNEAQ, per germline (reference sequence). The CDR3 spells CASSPSGFADTQYF. The CDR3 DNA reads TGTGCCAGCAGCCCCAGCGGGTTTGCAGATACGCAGTATTTT.

The gene calls are TRBV7-9 and TRBJ2-7; 7 bases line up with TRBD1. The J segment lost 1 base and the V segment lost 4 bases, leaving 7 bases of the junction unmatched. Germline-derived CDR1 and CDR2 are SEHNR and FQNEAQ (reference sequence). This CDR3 has 15 amino acids. The DNA of the CDR3 is TGTGCCAGCAGCTCCACAGGGGTAGGATCCTACGAGCAGTACTTC. Translating gives CASSSTGVGSYEQYF.

The sample holds many counts of this clonotype. The chain recombines TRBV5-5 with TRBJ2-1; TRBD2 aligns across 7 bases. In germline, CDR1 is SGHKS, CDR2 YYEKEE (reference sequence). The V segment lost 0 bases and the J segment 4 bases; nucleotides outside the gene matches: 4. The CDR3 spans 15 residues. The CDR3 DNA sequence: TGTGCCAGCAGCTTGGGGTTGGGAGGGTACAATGAGCAGTTCTTC. It specifies CASSLGLGGYNEQFF.